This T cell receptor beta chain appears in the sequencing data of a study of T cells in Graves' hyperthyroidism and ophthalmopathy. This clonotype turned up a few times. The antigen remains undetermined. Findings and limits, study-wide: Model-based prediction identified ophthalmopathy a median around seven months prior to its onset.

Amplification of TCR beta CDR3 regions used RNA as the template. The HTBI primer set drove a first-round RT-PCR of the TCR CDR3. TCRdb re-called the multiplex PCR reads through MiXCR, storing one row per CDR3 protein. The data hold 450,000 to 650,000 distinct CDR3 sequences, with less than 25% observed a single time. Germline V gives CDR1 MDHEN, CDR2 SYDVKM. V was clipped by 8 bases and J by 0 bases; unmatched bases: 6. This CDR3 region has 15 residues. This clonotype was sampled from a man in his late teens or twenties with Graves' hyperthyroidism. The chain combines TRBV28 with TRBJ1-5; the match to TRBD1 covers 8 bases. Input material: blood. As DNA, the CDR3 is TGTGCCAGCCATCGACAGGGGAATAGCAATCAGCCCCAGCATTTT. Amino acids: CASHRQGNSNQPQHF.